Following are 5 T cell receptor beta chains from one sample sequenced in a study of T cells in Graves' hyperthyroidism and ophthalmopathy. Authors of the study amplified TCR beta CDR3 regions from RNA transcripts. The TCR CDR3 first-round RT-PCR relied on the HTBI primer set. MiXCR was run by TCRdb on the multiplex PCR reads, yielding one entry per CDR3 protein. The profile covers some 300,000 distinct CDR3 sequences, with around 17% appearing a single time and approximately 31% taken by the ten largest. Source material: blood. Receptor source: a man younger than 45 with Graves' hyperthyroidism.

This clonotype was seen more than once but under ten times. This chain uses TRBV19 with TRBJ2-3, with 14 bases identical to TRBD2. This CDR3 has 19 residues. Germline lookup yields CDR1 LNHDA and CDR2 SQIVND (reference sequence). V lost 4 bases and J lost 1; bases outside the gene matches: 10. The CDR3 nucleotides are TGTGCCAGTAGTAGCCAACCACCGGGACTAGCGGGAGGCACAGATACGCAGTATTTT. This translates into CASSSQPPGLAGGTDTQYF. The whole variable domain, filled in from reference TRBV19 and TRBJ2-3, reads DGGITQSPKYLFRKEGQNVTLSCEQNLNHDAMYWYRQDPGQGLRLIYYSQIVNDFQKGDIAEGYSVSREKKESFPLTVTSAQKNPTAFYLCASSSQPPGLAGGTDTQYFGPGTRLTVL.

This clonotype was observed many times. This sequence joins TRBV20-1 and TRBJ2-7; D is uncertain. Trimming pared 2 bases from V and 0 bases from J, leaving 11 bases between. The germline V gene has CDR1 DFQATT and CDR2 SNEGSKA (reference sequence). The CDR3 contains 14 residues. The CDR3: CSARRPASSYEQYF. DNA of the CDR3: TGCAGTGCTAGACGTCCGGCGAGCTCCTACGAGCAGTACTTC.

This clonotype was seen a single time. CDR3 in amino acids: CASSARARSGNTIYF. The CDR3 DNA follows: TGTGCCAGCAGCGCCCGGGCCCGCTCTGGAAACACCATATATTTT. The V call is TRBV9, the J call TRBJ1-3; D is ambiguous. The V gene's germline CDR1 is SGDLS and CDR2 YYNGEE. The CDR3 sequence is 15 residues long. Trimming removed 3 bases from V and 0 bases from J, with 10 bases in between.

Only one count was recorded for this clonotype. The V gene is TRBV4-3, the J gene TRBJ2-5, with unresolved D. V lost 2 bases to trimming and J lost 2 bases, with 6 bases between them. There are 13 residues in the CDR3. The germline V gene encodes CDR1 LGHNA and CDR2 YSLEER. This chain's CDR3 is CASSQSPQETQYF. The DNA for the CDR3 is TGCGCCAGCAGCCAATCGCCTCAAGAGACCCAGTACTTC.

In this sample, this clonotype turned up many times. The V call is TRBV10-3, the J call TRBJ1-1; D is ambiguous. V shed 5 bases and J shed 5 bases, with 18 bases lying between them. The CDR3 length is 15 residues. The germline V gene encodes CDR1 ENHRY and CDR2 SYGVKD. The CDR3 here is CAISRFEGAVTEAFF. The DNA of the CDR3 is TGTGCCATCAGTAGGTTTGAGGGCGCGGTTACTGAAGCTTTCTTT.